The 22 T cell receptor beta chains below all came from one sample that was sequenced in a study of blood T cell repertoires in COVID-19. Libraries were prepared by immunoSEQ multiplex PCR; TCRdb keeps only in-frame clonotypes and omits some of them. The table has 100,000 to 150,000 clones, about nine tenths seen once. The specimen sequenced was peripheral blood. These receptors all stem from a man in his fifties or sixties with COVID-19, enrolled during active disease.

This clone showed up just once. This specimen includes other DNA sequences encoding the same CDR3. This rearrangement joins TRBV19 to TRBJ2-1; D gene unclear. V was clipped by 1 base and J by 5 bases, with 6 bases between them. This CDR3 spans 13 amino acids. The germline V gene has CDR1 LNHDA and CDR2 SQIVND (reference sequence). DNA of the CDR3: TGTGCCAGTAGTATAGGTCAAAACAATGAGCAGTTCTTC. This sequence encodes CASSIGQNNEQFF.

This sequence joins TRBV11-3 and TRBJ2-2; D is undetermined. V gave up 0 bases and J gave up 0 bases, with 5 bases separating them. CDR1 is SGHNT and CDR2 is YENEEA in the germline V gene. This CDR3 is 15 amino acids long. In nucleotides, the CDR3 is TGTGCCAGCAGCTTAGAAACAGCGAACACCGGGGAGCTGTTTTTT. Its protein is CASSLETANTGELFF.

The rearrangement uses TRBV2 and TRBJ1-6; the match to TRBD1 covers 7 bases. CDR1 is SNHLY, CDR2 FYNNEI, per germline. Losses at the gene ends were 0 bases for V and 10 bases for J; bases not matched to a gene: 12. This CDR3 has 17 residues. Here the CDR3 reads CASSEARGRTGGSPLHF. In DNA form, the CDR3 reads TGTGCCAGCAGTGAAGCGAGGGGCAGGACAGGTGGATCACCCCTCCACTTT. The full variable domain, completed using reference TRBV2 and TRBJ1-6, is EPEVTQTPSHQVTQMGQEVILRCVPISNHLYFYWYRQILGQKVEFLVSFYNNEISEKSEIFDDQFSVERPDGSNFTLKIRSTKLEDSAMYFCASSEARGRTGGSPLHFGNGTRLTVT.

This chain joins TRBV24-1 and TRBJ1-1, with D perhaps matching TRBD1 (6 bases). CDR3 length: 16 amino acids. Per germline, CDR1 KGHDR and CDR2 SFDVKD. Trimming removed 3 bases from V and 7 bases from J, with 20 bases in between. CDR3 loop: CATSDRNSQGSHEAFF. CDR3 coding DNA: TGTGCCACCAGTGATCGCAACTCACAGGGAAGTCATGAAGCTTTCTTT.

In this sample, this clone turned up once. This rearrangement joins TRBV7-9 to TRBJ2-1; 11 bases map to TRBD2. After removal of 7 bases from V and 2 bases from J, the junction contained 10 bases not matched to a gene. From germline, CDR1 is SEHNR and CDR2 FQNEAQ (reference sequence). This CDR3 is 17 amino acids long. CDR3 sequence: CASTRASGRTPYNEQFF. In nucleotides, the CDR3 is TGTGCCAGCACCCGGGCTAGCGGGAGGACCCCCTACAATGAGCAGTTCTTC.

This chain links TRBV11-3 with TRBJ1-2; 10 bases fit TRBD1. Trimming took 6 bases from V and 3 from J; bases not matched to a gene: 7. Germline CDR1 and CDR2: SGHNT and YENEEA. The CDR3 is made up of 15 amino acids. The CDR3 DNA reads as TGTGCCAGCAGTCCAGGGACAGGGGTTTACTATGGCTACACCTTC. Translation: CASSPGTGVYYGYTF.

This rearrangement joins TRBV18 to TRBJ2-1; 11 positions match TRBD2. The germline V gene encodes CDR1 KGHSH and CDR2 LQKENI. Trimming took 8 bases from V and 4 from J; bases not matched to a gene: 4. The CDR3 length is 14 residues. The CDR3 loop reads CASKTSGTYNEQFF. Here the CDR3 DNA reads TGTGCCAGCAAGACTAGCGGGACTTACAATGAGCAGTTCTTC.

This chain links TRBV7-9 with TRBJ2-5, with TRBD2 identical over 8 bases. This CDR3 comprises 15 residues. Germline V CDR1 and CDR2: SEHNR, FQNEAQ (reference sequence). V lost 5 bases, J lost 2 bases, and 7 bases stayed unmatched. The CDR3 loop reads CASSPRTSLQETQYF. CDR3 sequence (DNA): TGTGCCAGCAGCCCCCGGACTAGCTTACAAGAGACCCAGTACTTC.

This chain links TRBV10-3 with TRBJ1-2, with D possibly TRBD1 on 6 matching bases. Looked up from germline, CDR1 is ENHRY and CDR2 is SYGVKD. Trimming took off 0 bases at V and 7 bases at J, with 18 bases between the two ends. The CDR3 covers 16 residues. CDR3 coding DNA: TGTGCCATCAGTGAGTCATCAGGGGCCCAGGGGAGTGGCTACACCTTC. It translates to CAISESSGAQGSGYTF.

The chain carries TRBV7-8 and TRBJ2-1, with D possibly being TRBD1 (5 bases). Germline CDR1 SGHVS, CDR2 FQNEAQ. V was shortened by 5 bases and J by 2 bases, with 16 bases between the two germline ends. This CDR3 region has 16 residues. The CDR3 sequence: CASSVQGPRAYNEQFF. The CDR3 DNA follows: TGTGCCAGCAGCGTCCAGGGTCCACGCGCCTACAATGAGCAGTTCTTC.

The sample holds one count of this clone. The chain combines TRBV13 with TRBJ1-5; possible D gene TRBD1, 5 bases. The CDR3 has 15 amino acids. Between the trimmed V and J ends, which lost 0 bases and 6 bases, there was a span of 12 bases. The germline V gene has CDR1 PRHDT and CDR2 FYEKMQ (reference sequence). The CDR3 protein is CASSLGRGGGQPQHF. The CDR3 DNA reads TGTGCCAGCAGCTTAGGACGGGGGGGTGGTCAGCCCCAGCATTTT.

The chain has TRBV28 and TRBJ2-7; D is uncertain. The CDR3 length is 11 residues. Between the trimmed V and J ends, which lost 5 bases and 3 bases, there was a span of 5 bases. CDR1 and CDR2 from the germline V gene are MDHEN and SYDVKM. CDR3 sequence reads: CASSLFYEQYF. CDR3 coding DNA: TGTGCCAGCAGTCTCTTCTACGAGCAGTACTTC.

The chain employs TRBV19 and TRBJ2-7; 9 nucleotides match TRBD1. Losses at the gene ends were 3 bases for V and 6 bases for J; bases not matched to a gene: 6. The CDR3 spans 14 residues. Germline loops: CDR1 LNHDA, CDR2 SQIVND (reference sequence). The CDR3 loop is CASSIGQGFGEQYF. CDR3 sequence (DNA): TGTGCCAGTAGTATCGGACAGGGGTTTGGCGAGCAGTACTTC.

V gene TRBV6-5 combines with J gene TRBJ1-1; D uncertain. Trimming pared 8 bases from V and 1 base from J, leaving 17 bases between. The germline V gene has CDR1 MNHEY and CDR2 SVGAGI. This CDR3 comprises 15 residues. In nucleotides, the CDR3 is TGTGCCAGCGCCAGAGGCGGCAGAGCGAACACTGAAGCTTTCTTT. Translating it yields CASARGGRANTEAFF.

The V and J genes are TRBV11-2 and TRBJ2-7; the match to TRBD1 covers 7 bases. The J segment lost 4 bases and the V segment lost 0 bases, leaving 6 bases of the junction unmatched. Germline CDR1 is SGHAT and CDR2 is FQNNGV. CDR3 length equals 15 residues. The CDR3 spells CASSLDSGQLYEQYF. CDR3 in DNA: TGTGCCAGCAGCTTAGATTCGGGACAGCTTTACGAGCAGTACTTC.

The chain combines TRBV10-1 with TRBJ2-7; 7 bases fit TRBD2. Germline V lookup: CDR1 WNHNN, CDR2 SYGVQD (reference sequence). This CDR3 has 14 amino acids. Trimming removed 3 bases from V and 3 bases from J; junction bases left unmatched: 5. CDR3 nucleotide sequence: TGCGCCAGCAGTGAAGGGACGGGGGGCTACGAGCAGTACTTC. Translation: CASSEGTGGYEQYF.

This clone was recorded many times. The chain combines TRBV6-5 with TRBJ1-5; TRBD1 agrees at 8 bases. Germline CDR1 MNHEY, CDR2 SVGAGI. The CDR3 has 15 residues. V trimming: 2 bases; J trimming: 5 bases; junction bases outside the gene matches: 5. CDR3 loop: CASSYGRGRDQPQHF. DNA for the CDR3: TGTGCCAGCAGTTACGGCAGGGGGCGCGATCAGCCCCAGCATTTT.

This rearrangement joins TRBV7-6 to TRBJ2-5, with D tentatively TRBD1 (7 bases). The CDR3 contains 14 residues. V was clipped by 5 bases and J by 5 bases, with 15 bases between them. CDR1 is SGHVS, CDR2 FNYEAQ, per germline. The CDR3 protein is CASSLGGGLETQYF. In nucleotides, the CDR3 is TGTGCCAGCAGCCTTGGAGGGGGCTTGGAGACCCAGTACTTC.

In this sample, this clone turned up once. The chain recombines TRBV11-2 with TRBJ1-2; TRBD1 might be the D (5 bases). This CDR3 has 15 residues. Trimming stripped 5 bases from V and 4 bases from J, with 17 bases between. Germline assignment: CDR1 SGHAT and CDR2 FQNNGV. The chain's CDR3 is CASSTNRGDLYGYTF. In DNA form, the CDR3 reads TGTGCCAGCAGCACAAATCGGGGGGATCTCTATGGCTACACCTTC.

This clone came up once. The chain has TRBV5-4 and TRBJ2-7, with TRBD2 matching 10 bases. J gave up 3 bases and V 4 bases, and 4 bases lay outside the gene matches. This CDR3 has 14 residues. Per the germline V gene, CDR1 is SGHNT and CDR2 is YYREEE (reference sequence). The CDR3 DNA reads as TGTGCCAGCAGCCGCGGACTAGCGGTCTACGAGCAGTACTTC. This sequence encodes CASSRGLAVYEQYF.

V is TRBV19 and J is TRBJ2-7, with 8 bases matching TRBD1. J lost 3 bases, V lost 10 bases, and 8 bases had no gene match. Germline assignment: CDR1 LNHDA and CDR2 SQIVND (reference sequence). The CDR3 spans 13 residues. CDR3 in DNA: TGTGCCACCTCCGGGACAGGAGACTACGAGCAGTACTTC. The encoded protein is CATSGTGDYEQYF.

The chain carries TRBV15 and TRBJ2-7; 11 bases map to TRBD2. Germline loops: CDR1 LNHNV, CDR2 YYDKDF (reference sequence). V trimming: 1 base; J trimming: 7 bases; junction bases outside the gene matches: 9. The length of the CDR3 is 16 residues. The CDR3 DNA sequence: TGTGCCACCAGCAGAGGGGCACTAGCGGGAGTGAGGGAGCAGTACTTC. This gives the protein CATSRGALAGVREQYF.